This T cell receptor (beta chain) is from a study of blood T cells in healthy people across ages. For the study at large: Template switching caught about one barcoded beta molecule for each two T cells. The study's findings and limits: Long-lived donors exceeded aged donors in naive CD4+ cells and diversity. Naive T cell percentage showed a strong correlation with the diversity of TCR beta. Per million T cells, TCR beta diversity dropped roughly linearly as age increased.

Deletions cut 4 bases from V and 5 bases from J, with 21 bases between. There are 16 residues in the CDR3. In germline, CDR1 is SGHKS, CDR2 YYEKEE (reference sequence). It was with a sample-barcoded 5' primer and a J-beta primer mix that a second PCR of roughly 7 to 12 cycles was run. TCRdb redid the calling of the 5' RACE reads with MiXCR, one entry per CDR3 protein. The repertoire consists of around 780,000 distinct CDR3 sequences, with more than 50% occurring once and the leading ten covering 20% to 30%. About this clonotype itself: As yet, its antigen is unknown.

The sequencing sample was made of blood. The source of this sequence is a man aged 35 to 55 in good health. This chain connects TRBV5-5 to TRBJ1-1; D is unresolved. CDR3 bases: TGTGCCAGCAGCCCCCGGCCGGATCTCGCCGTAACTGAAGCTTTCTTT. As protein: CASSPRPDLAVTEAFF.